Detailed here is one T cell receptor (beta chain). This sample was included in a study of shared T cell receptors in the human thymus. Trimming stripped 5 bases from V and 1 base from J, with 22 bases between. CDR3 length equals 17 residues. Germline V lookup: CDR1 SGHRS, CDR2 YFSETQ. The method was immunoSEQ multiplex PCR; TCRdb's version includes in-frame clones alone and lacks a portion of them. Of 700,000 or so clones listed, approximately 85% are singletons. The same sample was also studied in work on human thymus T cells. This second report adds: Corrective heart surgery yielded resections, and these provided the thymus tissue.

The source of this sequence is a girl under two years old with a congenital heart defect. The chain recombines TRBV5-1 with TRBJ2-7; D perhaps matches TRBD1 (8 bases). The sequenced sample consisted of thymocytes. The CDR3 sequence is CASRRGDRTGDSYEQYF. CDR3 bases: TGCGCCAGCAGACGGGGGGACAGGACAGGCGATTCCTACGAGCAGTACTTC. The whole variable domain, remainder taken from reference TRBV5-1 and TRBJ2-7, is KAGVTQTPRYLIKTRGQQVTLSCSPISGHRSVSWYQQTPGQGLQFLFEYFSETQRNKGNFPGRFSGRQFSNSRSEMNVSTLELGDSALYLCASRRGDRTGDSYEQYFGPGTRLTVT.